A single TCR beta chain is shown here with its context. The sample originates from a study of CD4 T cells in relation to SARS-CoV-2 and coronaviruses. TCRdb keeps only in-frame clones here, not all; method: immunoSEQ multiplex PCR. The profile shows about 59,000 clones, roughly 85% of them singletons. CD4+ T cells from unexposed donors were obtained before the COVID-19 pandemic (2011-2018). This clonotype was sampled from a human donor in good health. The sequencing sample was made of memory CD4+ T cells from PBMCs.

The CDR3 DNA reads TGTGCCAGCAAGATAGGACAGGGGGCGACTAATGAGCAGTTCTTC. Amino acids: CASKIGQGATNEQFF. The J gene is TRBJ2-1, the V gene TRBV6-5, with TRBD1 matching over 11 bases. Trimming at V came to 7 bases and at J to 7 bases, leaving 9 bases not matched to a gene. The CDR3 loop spans 15 amino acids. Germline CDR1 and CDR2: MNHEY and SVGAGI.